These 19 T cell receptor beta chains were sequenced from one sample in a study of T cells in Graves' hyperthyroidism and ophthalmopathy (dated by TCRdb to the late 2010s). Library preparation employed multiplex PCR. Sequencing was carried out with an Illumina HiSeq 2000. TCR beta CDR3 regions were amplified from RNA transcripts. For the first round of RT-PCR on the TCR CDR3, the HTBI primer set was used together with the Qiagen OneStep RT-PCR kit. The raw public data were reprocessed by TCRdb itself: fastp quality trimming at Q25, MiXCR clonotype calling, in-frame beta chains only. Each record represents a unique CDR3 protein, reported with the most common genes and DNA among its rows. The sample contains approximately 98,000 distinct CDR3 sequences, approximately 40% of them found a single time. The top ten hold roughly 10% of the sample. Sequencing input: peripheral blood or thyroid tissue (not recorded which). Receptors originate from a woman aged 25-40 years with Graves' hyperthyroidism.

This chain links TRBV19 with TRBJ1-5; D gene ambiguous. Germline-derived CDR1 and CDR2 are LNHDA and SQIVND (reference sequence). The CDR3 is made up of 13 amino acids. Trimming stripped 5 bases from V and 4 bases from J, with 9 bases between. CDR3 sequence (DNA): TGTGCCAGTAGTCCAATCCTAAATCAGCCCCAGCATTTT. Translating it yields CASSPILNQPQHF.

This clonotype was detected ten times or more. This rearrangement joins TRBV9 to TRBJ2-7; D remains unclear. There are 13 residues in the CDR3. CDR1 and CDR2 from the germline V gene are SGDLS and YYNGEE. Deletions cut 4 bases from V and 0 bases from J, with 8 bases between. Here the CDR3 DNA reads TGTGCCAGCAGCAGAAGACTCTCCTACGAGCAGTACTTC. Its protein product is CASSRRLSYEQYF.

Points on this clonotype: This could be a read error, since a much larger clone is one nucleotide away. The V call is TRBV6-5, the J call TRBJ1-1, with D uncertain. Germline V gene lookup returns CDR1 MNHEY and CDR2 SVGAGI. The CDR3 length is 12 residues. Trimming took 8 bases from V and 11 from J, leaving 18 bases between them. The CDR3 is CASGSAYGRAFF. For the CDR3, the DNA is TGTGCCAGCGGTAGCGCGTACGGCAGGGCTTTCTTT.

The chain carries TRBV10-3 and TRBJ2-5; tentative D call: TRBD1 (5 bases). The CDR3 has 14 amino acids. The V end was cut by 6 bases, the J end by 5 bases, with 16 bases between. Looked up from germline, CDR1 is ENHRY and CDR2 is SYGVKD. The CDR3: CAISFRQPRETQYF. The CDR3 nucleotides read TGTGCCATCAGCTTCAGACAGCCTAGGGAGACCCAGTACTTC.

The table lists this clonotype with many counts. The gene calls are TRBV5-1 and TRBJ2-5; D not certain. The CDR3 totals 14 residues. Germline-derived CDR1 and CDR2 are SGHRS and YFSETQ. V was clipped by 4 bases and J by 3 bases, with 13 bases between them. The CDR3 protein is CASSPLSSEETQYF. The CDR3 DNA is TGCGCCAGCAGCCCGCTCTCGAGCGAAGAGACCCAGTACTTC.

This chain uses TRBV15 with TRBJ2-7; perhaps TRBD2 as D (5 bases). V was clipped by 3 bases and J by 0 bases, with 9 bases between them. Germline assignment: CDR1 LNHNV and CDR2 YYDKDF (reference sequence). CDR3 length: 14 residues. The CDR3: CATSSLGGSYEQYF. As DNA, the CDR3 is TGTGCCACCAGCAGCTTAGGAGGCTCCTACGAGCAGTACTTC.

J is TRBJ2-2 and V is TRBV7-3, with 12 bases matching TRBD2. The V gene end was trimmed by 5 bases and the J gene end by 6 bases; junction bases not matched to a gene: 1. The CDR3 is 14 amino acids. CDR1 SGHTA and CDR2 FQGTGA come from the germline V gene. As DNA, the CDR3 is TGTGCCAGCAGCCCTAGCGGGAGGGCCGGGGAGCTGTTTTTT. This codes for CASSPSGRAGELFF.

This clonotype was observed many times. The rearrangement links TRBV7-9 to TRBJ2-7; 9 bases fit TRBD1. The V gene's germline CDR1 is SEHNR and CDR2 FQNEAQ (reference sequence). This CDR3 has 15 residues. V shed 5 bases and J 4 bases; nucleotides not matched to a gene: 9. DNA for the CDR3: TGTGCCAGCAGCCCACCCTCGGACAGGGGATACGAGCAGTACTTC. As protein: CASSPPSDRGYEQYF.

This clonotype was counted at least ten times. The V gene is TRBV5-8, the J gene TRBJ1-2; the D is unclear. From germline, CDR1 is SGHTS and CDR2 YDEGEE. The CDR3 has 15 residues. Trimming stripped 4 bases from V and 5 bases from J, with 18 bases between. CDR3 residues: CASSPPFGEGYGYTF. As DNA, the CDR3 is TGTGCCAGCAGCCCCCCTTTTGGGGAGGGATATGGCTACACCTTC.

V and J are TRBV27 and TRBJ1-1; no reliable D call. V was pared by 2 bases and J by 1 base, with 14 bases between. The CDR3 totals 16 residues. Looked up from germline, CDR1 is MNHEY and CDR2 is SMNVEV (reference sequence). This chain's CDR3 is CASSLGQPGWNTEAFF. CDR3 coding DNA: TGTGCCAGCAGTTTAGGCCAGCCGGGGTGGAACACTGAAGCTTTCTTT.

This clonotype was counted ten times or more. The CDR3 reads CASSLGLALSQETQYF. The CDR3 DNA is TGTGCCAGCAGCCTCGGACTAGCGCTCAGCCAAGAGACCCAGTACTTC. The genes are TRBV28 and TRBJ2-5, with TRBD2 matching over 9 bases. The V and J ends lost 6 bases and 1 base, in that order; junction bases with no gene match: 9. CDR3 size: 16 residues. Germline lookup yields CDR1 MDHEN and CDR2 SYDVKM.

This clonotype was observed at least ten times. The chain has TRBV4-1 and TRBJ2-7; TRBD2 aligns across 8 bases. Germline V gene lookup returns CDR1 MGHRA and CDR2 YSYEKL. The junction had 9 bases not matched to a gene; V was cut back by 0 bases and J by 5 bases. CDR3 length: 16 amino acids. Written as DNA, the CDR3 is TGCGCCAGCAGCCAAGAAGCGTCTCGGGGGGGCGACGAGCAGTACTTC. The encoded protein is CASSQEASRGGDEQYF.

This clonotype was picked up a small number of times. A much more abundant neighbour one base away suggests this may be a read error. This chain links TRBV4-2 with TRBJ1-5; the D gene is possibly TRBD1 (5 bases). V was pared by 0 bases and J by 11 bases, with 5 bases between. In germline, CDR1 is LGHNA, CDR2 YNFKEQ. This CDR3 is built from 11 residues. CDR3 coding DNA: TGTGCCAGCAGCCAAGAAGGGGCCCAGCATTTT. Encoded protein: CASSQEGAQHF.

The rearrangement links TRBV7-9 to TRBJ1-5; D gene unclear. CDR3 size: 14 residues. The V and J ends lost 6 bases and 5 bases respectively, with 14 bases between them. Germline V gives CDR1 SEHNR, CDR2 FQNEAQ (reference sequence). CDR3 residues: CASSGVGFYQPQHF. CDR3 coding DNA: TGTGCCAGCAGTGGGGTAGGGTTCTATCAGCCCCAGCATTTT.

J is TRBJ2-7 and V is TRBV7-9, with 12 bases identical to TRBD2. The ends lost 6 bases at V and 7 bases at J; junction bases unmatched: 10. This CDR3 spans 15 amino acids. The germline CDR1 and CDR2 sequences are SEHNR and FQNEAQ (reference sequence). This CDR3 is CASRHVPGLAGEQYF. DNA of the CDR3: TGTGCCAGCAGACACGTTCCGGGACTAGCGGGTGAGCAGTACTTC.

This clonotype was detected many times. The gene calls are TRBV19 and TRBJ2-5, with 7 bases lining up with TRBD2. There are 15 residues in the CDR3. V lost 3 bases and J lost 5; bases outside the gene matches: 9. The germline CDR1 and CDR2 sequences are LNHDA and SQIVND (reference sequence). The CDR3 region is CASSMSPQGGETQYF. The CDR3 region has the DNA TGTGCCAGTAGTATGTCCCCCCAGGGAGGGGAGACCCAGTACTTC.

This clonotype has ten or more counts. The rearrangement joins TRBV4-1 to TRBJ1-6; perhaps TRBD1 as D (6 bases). V lost 0 bases and J 9 bases, leaving 12 bases between the germline ends. Germline V gene sequence: CDR1 MGHRA, CDR2 YSYEKL. This CDR3 comprises 15 residues. CDR3 DNA: TGCGCCAGCAGCCAAGATCGGGGGCAGAGTTCACCCCTCCACTTT. This translates into CASSQDRGQSSPLHF.

This clonotype showed up many times. The V and J genes are TRBV7-9 and TRBJ2-7; 11 bases line up with TRBD2. The CDR3 is made up of 16 amino acids. The V gene's germline CDR1 is SEHNR and CDR2 FQNEAQ (reference sequence). Trimming cost V 1 base and J 6 bases; bases outside gene matches: 8. The CDR3 DNA follows: TGTGCCAGCAGCTTAGTTGGTAGCGGGAGGGCCCCCGAGCAGTACTTC. Protein sequence: CASSLVGSGRAPEQYF.

At least ten counts were recorded for this clonotype. The rearrangement links TRBV7-2 to TRBJ2-7; D is tentatively TRBD1 or TRBD2 (5 bases each). CDR1 SGHTA and CDR2 FQGNSA come from the germline V gene. The CDR3 has 17 residues. With 3 bases removed from V and 2 bases from J, the gap between germline ends came to 20 bases. The CDR3 protein is CASSFYGSGWDPYEQYF. Written as DNA, the CDR3 is TGTGCCAGCAGCTTTTATGGTTCGGGTTGGGACCCCTACGAGCAGTACTTC.